Following are 21 T cell receptor beta chains from one sample sequenced in a study of T cell responses to AZD1222 COVID-19 vaccine. Assay used: immunoSEQ multiplex PCR; TCRdb lists only in-frame clones, some missing. Found here are some 150,000 clones, approximately 92% of them singletons; the top ten hold 3.2%. The material was peripheral blood, obtained 28 days after the second AZD1222 dose. These receptors were taken from an adult who received the AZD1222 COVID-19 vaccine.

In nucleotides, the CDR3 is TGTGCCTGGAGCCCGACCCTTCTTTCACGGGTGGGCTCGGAGGGCTACACCTTC. This encodes CAWSPTLLSRVGSEGYTF. V gene TRBV30 combines with J gene TRBJ1-2; D is unresolved. The CDR3 sequence is 18 residues long. CDR1 and CDR2 from the germline V gene are GTSNPN and SVGIG (reference sequence). V was clipped by 3 bases and J by 8 bases, with 31 bases between them.

V gene TRBV25-1 combines with J gene TRBJ2-5; D not certain. Germline-derived CDR1 and CDR2 are MGHDK and SYGVNS. The CDR3 has 12 residues. V lost 4 bases and J 1 base, leaving 4 bases between the germline ends. The CDR3 reads CASSALQETQYF. In nucleotides, the CDR3 is TGTGCCAGCAGTGCCCTCCAAGAGACCCAGTACTTC.

This chain uses TRBV30 with TRBJ2-7; a possible D gene is TRBD2 (5 bases). Trimming took off 3 bases at V and 3 bases at J, with 18 bases between the two ends. Germline CDR1 reads GTSNPN; CDR2 reads SVGIG (reference sequence). The CDR3 has 15 residues. DNA of the CDR3: TGTGCCTGGAGACCCTGGGAGCGGTCGAGCTACGAGCAGTACTTC. Its protein is CAWRPWERSSYEQYF.

The chain has TRBV7-6 and TRBJ1-4; D gene unclear. The CDR3 is 16 residues long. CDR1 SGHVS and CDR2 FNYEAQ come from the germline V gene. Between the trimmed V and J ends, which lost 1 base and 0 bases, there was a span of 9 bases. The CDR3 is CASSLGAEATNEKLFF. The DNA of the CDR3 is TGTGCCAGCAGCTTAGGGGCAGAAGCAACTAATGAAAAACTGTTTTTT.

The rearrangement joins TRBV6-5 to TRBJ1-5; D remains ambiguous. The V end lost 8 bases, the J end lost 5 bases, and 13 bases lay between the germline ends. This CDR3 comprises 13 residues. Germline CDR1 and CDR2: MNHEY and SVGAGI. CDR3 in DNA: TGTGCCAGCGTTACGGCTGCTCATCAGCCCCAGCATTTT. Residues: CASVTAAHQPQHF.

V usage is TRBV3-1 (or the pseudogene TRBV3-2) and J usage is TRBJ2-1; 8 bases are a match to TRBD1. The CDR3 runs to 14 residues. Losses at the gene ends were 3 bases for V and 8 bases for J; bases not matched to a gene: 6. Germline V gene sequence: CDR1 LGHDT, CDR2 YNNKEL (reference sequence). CDR3 residues: CASSQVDRADEQFF. DNA of the CDR3: TGTGCCAGCAGCCAGGTGGACAGGGCTGATGAGCAGTTCTTC.

J is TRBJ2-7 and V is TRBV5-4; possible D gene TRBD2, 6 bases. Germline V gives CDR1 SGHNT, CDR2 YYREEE (reference sequence). V lost 5 bases and J 7 bases, leaving 19 bases between the germline ends. This CDR3 is built from 14 residues. This CDR3 reads CASRFGGGDEEQYF. In DNA, the CDR3 is TGTGCCAGCAGGTTCGGGGGTGGGGATGAGGAGCAGTACTTC.

The chain carries TRBV6-5 and TRBJ1-2, with D perhaps matching TRBD1 (5 bases). Trimming stripped 6 bases from V and 6 bases from J, with 14 bases between. Germline-derived CDR1 and CDR2 are MNHEY and SVGAGI. The CDR3 loop spans 13 amino acids. CDR3 amino acids: CASSHRSQDGYTF. The CDR3 coding sequence is TGTGCCAGCAGCCACAGGTCCCAGGATGGCTACACCTTC.

This sequence joins TRBV9 and TRBJ2-5; tentative D call: TRBD2 (5 bases). This CDR3 spans 12 amino acids. Germline values: CDR1 SGDLS, CDR2 YYNGEE. V lost 5 bases, J lost 1 base, and 6 bases lay in between. CDR3 in DNA: TGTGCCAGCAGTGGAGGCCAAGAGACCCAGTACTTC. The encoded protein is CASSGGQETQYF. The variable domain in full, completed from reference TRBV9 and TRBJ2-5, reads DSGVTQTPKHLITATGQRVTLRCSPRSGDLSVYWYQQSLDQGLQFLIQYYNGEERAKGNILERFSAQQFPDLHSELNLSSLELGDSALYFCASSGGQETQYFGPGTRLLVL.

The gene calls are TRBV12-3 or TRBV12-4 and TRBJ2-3; no definite D call. The CDR3 sequence is 13 residues long. The V and J ends lost 3 bases and 1 base respectively, with 5 bases between them. CDR3 protein: CASSFSGTDTQYF. The CDR3 DNA reads TGTGCCAGCAGTTTCAGTGGCACAGATACGCAGTATTTT.

The rearrangement joins TRBV3-1 (or the pseudogene TRBV3-2) to TRBJ1-3, with 7 nucleotides matching TRBD1. V was clipped by 4 bases and J by 2 bases; unmatched bases: 8. The CDR3 has 16 residues. The germline V gene has CDR1 LGHDT and CDR2 YNNKEL (reference sequence). The CDR3 DNA reads TGTGCCAGCAGCCCACTCTCAGGGGGACCTGGAAACACCATATATTTT. Protein sequence: CASSPLSGGPGNTIYF.

This chain connects TRBV3-1 (or the pseudogene TRBV3-2) to TRBJ1-1, with D uncertain. The V end lost 5 bases, the J end lost 0 bases, and 7 bases lay between the germline ends. Germline V lookup: CDR1 LGHDT, CDR2 YNNKEL (reference sequence). The CDR3 spans 13 residues. CDR3 nucleotides: TGTGCCAGCAGCGCCAGATTGAACACTGAAGCTTTCTTT. Its protein is CASSARLNTEAFF.

The rearrangement links TRBV3-1 (or the pseudogene TRBV3-2) to TRBJ1-1, with 11 positions matching TRBD1. Germline lookup yields CDR1 LGHDT and CDR2 YNNKEL (reference sequence). After removal of 5 bases from V and 3 bases from J, the junction contained 2 bases not matched to a gene. The CDR3 spans 14 residues. The CDR3, as DNA: TGTGCCAGCAGCAGGGACAGGGGGGACACTGAAGCTTTCTTT. Its translation is CASSRDRGDTEAFF.

The V call is TRBV4-1, the J call TRBJ2-1; D is perhaps TRBD2 (5 bases). The CDR3 has 14 amino acids. Germline-derived CDR1 and CDR2 are MGHRA and YSYEKL. The V and J ends lost 10 bases and 3 bases respectively, with 16 bases between them. The CDR3 loop is CATAAGGRYNEQFF. CDR3 nucleotide sequence: TGCGCCACCGCGGCGGGCGGGCGCTACAATGAGCAGTTCTTC.

The chain recombines TRBV6-6 with TRBJ2-7, with D maybe TRBD2 (5 bases). The J call may be mistaken, given a closer DNA end match to TRBJ2-5. The CDR3 extends over 13 amino acids. Germline V gene lookup returns CDR1 MNHNY and CDR2 SVGAGI (reference sequence). The CDR3 nucleotides are TGTGCCAGCACAAGATCACCGGGGGAGACCCAGTACTTC. It is translated as CASTRSPGETQYF.

This clone was seen once. The chain joins TRBV6-1 to TRBJ2-7; a possible D gene is TRBD1 (5 bases). Trimming cost V 1 base and J 0 bases, with 7 bases left between them. The V gene's germline CDR1 is MNHNS and CDR2 SASEGT. The CDR3 totals 14 residues. This CDR3 is CASSEETGSYEQYF. DNA for the CDR3: TGTGCCAGCAGTGAAGAAACAGGCTCCTACGAGCAGTACTTC.

V is TRBV7-6 and J is TRBJ2-3; possible D gene TRBD2, 5 bases. The ends were cut back, 6 bases at V and 4 bases at J, with 14 bases in the middle. This CDR3 region has 14 residues. Germline CDR1 and CDR2: SGHVS and FNYEAQ. This CDR3 reads CASRLSGRADTQYF. The CDR3 nucleotides read TGTGCCAGCAGGTTAAGCGGACGGGCAGATACGCAGTATTTT.

This chain connects TRBV7-2 to TRBJ2-1, with 12 positions matching TRBD2. The CDR3 loop spans 16 amino acids. The trim removed 0 bases at V and 8 bases at J, leaving 5 bases unmatched. Germline lookup yields CDR1 SGHTA and CDR2 FQGNSA. CDR3 DNA sequence: TGTGCCAGCAGCTTAGCGACTAGCGGGAGACGTTATGAGCAGTTCTTC. Its protein is CASSLATSGRRYEQFF.

The chain is built from TRBV7-6 and TRBJ2-1; 7 bases are a match to TRBD2. This CDR3 region has 15 residues. Trimming removed 5 bases from V and 7 bases from J; junction bases left unmatched: 11. Germline lookup yields CDR1 SGHVS and CDR2 FNYEAQ. CDR3 in DNA: TGTGCCAGCAGCCTTCTAGGACTAGGGCAAAATGAGCAGTTCTTC. This encodes CASSLLGLGQNEQFF.

To note about this clone: This sample includes further DNA sequences coding for the same CDR3. This rearrangement joins TRBV11-2 to TRBJ2-7; D gene uncertain. Trimming shortened V by 8 bases and J by 4 bases, and 9 bases separated the two germline ends. CDR3 length: 11 residues. Germline CDR1 reads SGHAT; CDR2 reads FQNNGV. The CDR3 is CASSPGYEQYF. CDR3 nucleotides: TGTGCCAGCTCCCCGGGTTACGAGCAGTACTTC. Complete variable domain (other parts from reference TRBV11-2 and TRBJ2-7): EAGVAQSPRYKIIEKRQSVAFWCNPISGHATLYWYQQILGQGPKLLIQFQNNGVVDDSQLPKDRFSAERLKGVDSTLKIQPAKLEDSAVYLCASSPGYEQYFGPGTRLTVT.

The chain carries TRBV5-8 and TRBJ2-2; D gene unclear. The CDR3 spans 13 residues. V was shortened by 0 bases and J by 6 bases, with 6 bases between the two germline ends. The germline V gene has CDR1 SGHTS and CDR2 YDEGEE. The CDR3 DNA reads as TGTGCCAGCAGCTTGGCCTGGGCCGGGGAGCTGTTTTTT. Protein sequence: CASSLAWAGELFF.